The source of this T cell receptor beta chain is a study of T cells in Graves' hyperthyroidism and ophthalmopathy. Regarding the study as a whole: Clonotypes that were expanded in thyroid above 0.001 mostly appeared in blood too.

RNA transcripts were the template for amplifying TCR beta CDR3 regions. The HTBI set primed first-round TCR CDR3 RT-PCR. Each CDR3 protein gets one entry after TCRdb re-called the multiplex PCR reads with MiXCR. The data show a few hundred thousand distinct CDR3 sequences, under 15% seen once. The CDR3 runs 15 residues. Germline CDR1 is DFQATT and CDR2 is SNEGSKA (reference sequence). Trimming took 3 bases from V and 0 from J, leaving 15 bases between them. Hyperthyroidism had been newly diagnosed in patients aged 18 to 65, and its duration was under 2 months. It was uncontrolled infection, other autoimmune disease, pregnancy or lactation that excluded patients. Diagnostic assessment was based on clinical symptoms, serum thyroxine and TRAb, thyroid ultrasound and orbital computed tomography. This clonotype was counted at least ten times. Antigen unknown.

The chain is built from TRBV20-1 and TRBJ2-7, with D tentatively TRBD2 (6 bases). This TCR was sampled from a woman aged 25 to 39 with Graves' hyperthyroidism. The material sequenced was blood. CDR3 amino acids: CSASVGRDSSYEQYF. DNA of the CDR3: TGCAGTGCTAGCGTGGGGCGGGATAGCTCCTACGAGCAGTACTTC.